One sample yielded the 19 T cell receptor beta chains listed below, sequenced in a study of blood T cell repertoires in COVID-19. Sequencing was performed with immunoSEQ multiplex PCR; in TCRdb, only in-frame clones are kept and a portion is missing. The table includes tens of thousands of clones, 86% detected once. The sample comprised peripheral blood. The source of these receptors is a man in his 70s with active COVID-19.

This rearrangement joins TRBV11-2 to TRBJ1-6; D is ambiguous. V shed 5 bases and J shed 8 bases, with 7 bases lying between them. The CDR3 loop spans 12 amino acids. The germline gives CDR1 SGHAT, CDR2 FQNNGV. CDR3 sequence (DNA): TGTGCCAGCAGCCCCCCGGATTCACCCCTCCACTTT. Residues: CASSPPDSPLHF. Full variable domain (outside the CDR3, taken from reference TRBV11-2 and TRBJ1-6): EAGVAQSPRYKIIEKRQSVAFWCNPISGHATLYWYQQILGQGPKLLIQFQNNGVVDDSQLPKDRFSAERLKGVDSTLKIQPAKLEDSAVYLCASSPPDSPLHFGNGTRLTVT.

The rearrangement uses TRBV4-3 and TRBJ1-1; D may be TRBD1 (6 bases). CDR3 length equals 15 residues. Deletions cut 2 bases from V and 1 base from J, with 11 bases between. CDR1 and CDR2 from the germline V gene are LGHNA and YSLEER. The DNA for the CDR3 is TGCGCCAGCAGCCAACTCCCGACAGGGAACACTGAAGCTTTCTTT. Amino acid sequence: CASSQLPTGNTEAFF.

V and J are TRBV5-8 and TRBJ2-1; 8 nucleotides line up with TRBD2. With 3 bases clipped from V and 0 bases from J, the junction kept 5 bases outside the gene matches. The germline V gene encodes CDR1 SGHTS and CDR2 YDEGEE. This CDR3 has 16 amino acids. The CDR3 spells CASSSRGGPSYNEQFF. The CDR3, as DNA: TGTGCCAGCAGCTCCCGGGGGGGTCCCTCCTACAATGAGCAGTTCTTC.

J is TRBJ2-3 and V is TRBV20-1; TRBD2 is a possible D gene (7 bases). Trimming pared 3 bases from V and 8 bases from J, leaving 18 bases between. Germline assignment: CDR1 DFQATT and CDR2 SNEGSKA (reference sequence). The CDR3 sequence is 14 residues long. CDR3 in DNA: TGCAGTGCTAGTGAGGCAGGGGAGGGTCGTACGCAGTATTTT. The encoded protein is CSASEAGEGRTQYF.

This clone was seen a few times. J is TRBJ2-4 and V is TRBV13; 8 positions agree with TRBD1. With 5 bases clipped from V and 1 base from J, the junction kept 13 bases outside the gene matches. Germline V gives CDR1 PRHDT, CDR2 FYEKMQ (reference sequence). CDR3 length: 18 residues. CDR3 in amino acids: CASSRTGWSGTAKNIQYF. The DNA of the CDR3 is TGTGCCAGCAGCCGGACAGGGTGGAGTGGGACCGCCAAAAACATTCAGTACTTC. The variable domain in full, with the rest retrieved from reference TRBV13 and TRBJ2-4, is AAGVIQSPRHLIKEKRETATLKCYPIPRHDTVYWYQQGPGQDPQFLISFYEKMQSDKGSIPDRFSAQQFSDYHSELNMSSLELGDSALYFCASSRTGWSGTAKNIQYFGAGTRLSVL.

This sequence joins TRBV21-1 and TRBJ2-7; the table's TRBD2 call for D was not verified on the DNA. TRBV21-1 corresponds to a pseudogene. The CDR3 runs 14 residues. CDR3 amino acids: CASSIRTRQYEQYF. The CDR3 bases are TGTGCCAGCAGCATTCGGACTAGACAGTACGAGCAGTACTTC.

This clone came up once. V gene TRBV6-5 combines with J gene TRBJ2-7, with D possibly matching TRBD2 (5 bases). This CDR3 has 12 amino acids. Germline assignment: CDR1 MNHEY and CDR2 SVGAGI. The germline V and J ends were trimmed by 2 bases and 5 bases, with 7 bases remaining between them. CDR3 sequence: CASSYGRDEQYF. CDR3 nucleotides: TGTGCCAGCAGTTACGGGCGGGACGAGCAGTACTTC.

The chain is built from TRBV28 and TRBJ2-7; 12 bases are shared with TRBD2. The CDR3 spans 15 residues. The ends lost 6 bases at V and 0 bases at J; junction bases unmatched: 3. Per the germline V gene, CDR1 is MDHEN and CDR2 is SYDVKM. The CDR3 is CASRTSGGSSYEQYF. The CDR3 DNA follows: TGTGCCAGCAGGACTAGCGGGGGAAGCTCCTACGAGCAGTACTTC.

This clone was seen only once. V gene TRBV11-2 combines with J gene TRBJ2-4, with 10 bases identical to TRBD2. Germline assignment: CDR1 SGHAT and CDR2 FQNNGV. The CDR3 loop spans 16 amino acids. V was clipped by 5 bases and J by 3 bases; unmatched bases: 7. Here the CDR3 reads CASSPEREGGKNIQYF. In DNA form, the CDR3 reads TGTGCCAGCAGCCCCGAGCGGGAGGGTGGCAAAAACATTCAGTACTTC. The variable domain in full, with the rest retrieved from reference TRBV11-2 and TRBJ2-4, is EAGVAQSPRYKIIEKRQSVAFWCNPISGHATLYWYQQILGQGPKLLIQFQNNGVVDDSQLPKDRFSAERLKGVDSTLKIQPAKLEDSAVYLCASSPEREGGKNIQYFGAGTRLSVL.

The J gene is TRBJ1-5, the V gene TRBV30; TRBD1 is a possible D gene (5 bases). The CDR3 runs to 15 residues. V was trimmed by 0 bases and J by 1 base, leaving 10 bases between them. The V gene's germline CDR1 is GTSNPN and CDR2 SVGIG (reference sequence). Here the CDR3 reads CAWSVVGGSNQPQHF. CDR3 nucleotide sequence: TGTGCCTGGAGTGTAGTGGGGGGAAGCAATCAGCCCCAGCATTTT.

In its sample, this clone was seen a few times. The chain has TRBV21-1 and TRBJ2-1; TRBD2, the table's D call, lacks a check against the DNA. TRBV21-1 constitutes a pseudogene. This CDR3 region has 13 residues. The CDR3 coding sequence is TGTGCCAGCAGCAACCCACTAGAGATAGGGCAGTTCTTC. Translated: CASSNPLEIGQFF.

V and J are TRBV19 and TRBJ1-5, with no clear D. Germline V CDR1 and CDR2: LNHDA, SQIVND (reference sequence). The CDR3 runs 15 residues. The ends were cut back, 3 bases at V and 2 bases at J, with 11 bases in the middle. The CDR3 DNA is TGTGCCAGTAGTATGGTCACCACGGGCAATCAGCCCCAGCATTTT. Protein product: CASSMVTTGNQPQHF.

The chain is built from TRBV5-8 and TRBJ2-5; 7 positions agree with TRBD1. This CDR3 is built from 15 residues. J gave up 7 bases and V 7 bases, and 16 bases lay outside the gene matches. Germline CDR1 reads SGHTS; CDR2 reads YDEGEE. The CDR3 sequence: CASQPGGTPPPTQYF. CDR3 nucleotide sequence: TGTGCCAGCCAGCCAGGGGGTACACCGCCACCGACCCAGTACTTC.

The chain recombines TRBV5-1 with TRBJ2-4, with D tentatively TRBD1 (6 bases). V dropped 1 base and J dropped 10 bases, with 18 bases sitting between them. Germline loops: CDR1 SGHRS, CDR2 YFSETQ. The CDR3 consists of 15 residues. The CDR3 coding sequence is TGCGCCAGCAGCTTGCCCCCGCCAGGGGCCCCAATTCAGTACTTC. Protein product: CASSLPPPGAPIQYF. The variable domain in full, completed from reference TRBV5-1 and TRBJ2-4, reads KAGVTQTPRYLIKTRGQQVTLSCSPISGHRSVSWYQQTPGQGLQFLFEYFSETQRNKGNFPGRFSGRQFSNSRSEMNVSTLELGDSALYLCASSLPPPGAPIQYFGAGTRLSVL.

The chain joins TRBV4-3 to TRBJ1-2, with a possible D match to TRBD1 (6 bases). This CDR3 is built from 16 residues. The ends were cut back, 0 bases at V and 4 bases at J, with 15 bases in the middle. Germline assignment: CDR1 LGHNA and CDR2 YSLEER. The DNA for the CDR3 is TGCGCCAGCAGCCAAGATCGGGTAGGGACAATCTATGGCTACACCTTC. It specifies CASSQDRVGTIYGYTF.

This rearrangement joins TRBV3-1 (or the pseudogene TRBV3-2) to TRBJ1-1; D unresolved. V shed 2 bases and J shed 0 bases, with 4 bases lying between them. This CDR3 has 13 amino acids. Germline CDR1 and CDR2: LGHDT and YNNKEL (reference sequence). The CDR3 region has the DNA TGTGCCAGCAGCCAAAACATGAACACTGAAGCTTTCTTT. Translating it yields CASSQNMNTEAFF.

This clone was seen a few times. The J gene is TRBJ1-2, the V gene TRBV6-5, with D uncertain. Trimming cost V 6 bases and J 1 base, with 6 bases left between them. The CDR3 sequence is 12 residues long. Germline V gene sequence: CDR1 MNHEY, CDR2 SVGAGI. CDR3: CASRANNYGYTF. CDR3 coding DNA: TGTGCCAGCAGGGCCAATAACTATGGCTACACCTTC.

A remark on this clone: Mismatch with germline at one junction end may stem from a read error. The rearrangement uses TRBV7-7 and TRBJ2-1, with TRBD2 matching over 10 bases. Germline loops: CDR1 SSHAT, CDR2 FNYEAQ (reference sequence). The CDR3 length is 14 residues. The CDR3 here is CASSPFPLAGTQFF. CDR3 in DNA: TGTGCTAGCAGCCCCTTCCCACTAGCGGGGACCCAGTTCTTC.

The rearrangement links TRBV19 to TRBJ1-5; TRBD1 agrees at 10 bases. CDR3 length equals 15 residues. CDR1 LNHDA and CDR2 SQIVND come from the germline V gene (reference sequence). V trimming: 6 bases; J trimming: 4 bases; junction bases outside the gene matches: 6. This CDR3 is CASRRDRGLNQPQHF. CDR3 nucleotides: TGTGCCAGTAGGCGGGACAGGGGTCTTAATCAGCCCCAGCATTTT.